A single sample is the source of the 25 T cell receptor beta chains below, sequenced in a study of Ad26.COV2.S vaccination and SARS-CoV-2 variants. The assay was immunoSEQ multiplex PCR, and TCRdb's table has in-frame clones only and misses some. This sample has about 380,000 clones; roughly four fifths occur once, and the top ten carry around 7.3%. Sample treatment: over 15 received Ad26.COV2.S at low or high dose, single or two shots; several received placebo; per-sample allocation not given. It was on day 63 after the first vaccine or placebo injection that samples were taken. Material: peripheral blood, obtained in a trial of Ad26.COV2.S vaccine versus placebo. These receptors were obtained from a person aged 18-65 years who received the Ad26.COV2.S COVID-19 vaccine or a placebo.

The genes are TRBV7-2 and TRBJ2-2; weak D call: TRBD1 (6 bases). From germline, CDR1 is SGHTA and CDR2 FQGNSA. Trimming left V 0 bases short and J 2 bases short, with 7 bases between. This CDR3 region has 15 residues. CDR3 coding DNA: TGTGCCAGCAGCTTAGCGGGACATAACACCGGGGAGCTGTTTTTT. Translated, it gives CASSLAGHNTGELFF.

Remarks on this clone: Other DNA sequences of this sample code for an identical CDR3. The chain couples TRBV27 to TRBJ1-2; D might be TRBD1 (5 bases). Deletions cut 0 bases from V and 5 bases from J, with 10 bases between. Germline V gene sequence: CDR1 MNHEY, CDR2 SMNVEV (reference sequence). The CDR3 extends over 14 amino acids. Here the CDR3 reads CASSLSGQPYGYTF. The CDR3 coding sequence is TGTGCCAGCAGTTTATCCGGACAACCTTATGGCTACACCTTC.

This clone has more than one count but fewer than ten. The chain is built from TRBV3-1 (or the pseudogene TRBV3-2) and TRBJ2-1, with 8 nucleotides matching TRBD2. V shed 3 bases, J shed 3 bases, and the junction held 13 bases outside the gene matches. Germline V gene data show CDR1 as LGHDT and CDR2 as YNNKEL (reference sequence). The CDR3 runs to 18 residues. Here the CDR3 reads CASSHETTSGGSYNEQFF. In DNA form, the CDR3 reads TGTGCCAGCAGCCACGAAACCACTAGCGGAGGGAGCTACAATGAGCAGTTCTTC.

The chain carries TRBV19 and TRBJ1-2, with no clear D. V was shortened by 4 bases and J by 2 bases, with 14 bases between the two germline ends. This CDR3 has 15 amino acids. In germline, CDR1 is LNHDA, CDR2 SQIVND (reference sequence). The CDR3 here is CASSTPRKLNYGYTF. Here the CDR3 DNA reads TGTGCCAGTAGTACCCCCCGCAAACTAAACTATGGCTACACCTTC.

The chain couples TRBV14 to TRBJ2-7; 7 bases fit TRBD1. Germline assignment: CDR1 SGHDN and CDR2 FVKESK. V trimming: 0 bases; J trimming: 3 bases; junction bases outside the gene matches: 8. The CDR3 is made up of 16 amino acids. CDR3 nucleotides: TGTGCCAGCAGCCAAGATCGAAGACAGGGTCGCTACGAGCAGTACTTC. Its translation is CASSQDRRQGRYEQYF. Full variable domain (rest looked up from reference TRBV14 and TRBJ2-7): EAGVTQFPSHSVIEKGQTVTLRCDPISGHDNLYWYRRVMGKEIKFLLHFVKESKQDESGMPNNRFLAERTGGTYSTLKVQPAELEDSGVYFCASSQDRRQGRYEQYFGPGTRLTVT.

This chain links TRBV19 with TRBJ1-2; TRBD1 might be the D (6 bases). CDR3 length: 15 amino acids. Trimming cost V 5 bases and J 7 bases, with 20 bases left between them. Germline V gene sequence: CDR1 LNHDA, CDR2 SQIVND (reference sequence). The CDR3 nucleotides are TGTGCCAGTAGTTCCTACATAGGGGGGCCGGTTGGCTACACCTTC. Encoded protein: CASSSYIGGPVGYTF.

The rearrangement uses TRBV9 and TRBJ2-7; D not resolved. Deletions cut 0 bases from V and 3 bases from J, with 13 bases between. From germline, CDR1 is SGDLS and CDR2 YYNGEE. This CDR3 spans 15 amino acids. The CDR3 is CASSVVGLSGYEQYF. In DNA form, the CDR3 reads TGTGCCAGCAGCGTAGTAGGGCTCTCGGGCTACGAGCAGTACTTC.

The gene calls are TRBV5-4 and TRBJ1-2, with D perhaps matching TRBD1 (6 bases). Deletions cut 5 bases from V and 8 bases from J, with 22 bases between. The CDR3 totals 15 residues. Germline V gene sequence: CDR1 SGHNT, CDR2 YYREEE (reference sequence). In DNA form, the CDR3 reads TGTGCCAGCAGTCACCAACTTGTCTGGGGGCGCGGCTACACCTTC. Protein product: CASSHQLVWGRGYTF.

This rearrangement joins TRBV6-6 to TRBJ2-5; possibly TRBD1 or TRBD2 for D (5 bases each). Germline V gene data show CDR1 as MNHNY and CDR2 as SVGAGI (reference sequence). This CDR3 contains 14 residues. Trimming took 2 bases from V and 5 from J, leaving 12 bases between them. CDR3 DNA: TGTGCCAGCAGTTACAGGGGACCTCGGGAGACCCAGTACTTC. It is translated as CASSYRGPRETQYF.

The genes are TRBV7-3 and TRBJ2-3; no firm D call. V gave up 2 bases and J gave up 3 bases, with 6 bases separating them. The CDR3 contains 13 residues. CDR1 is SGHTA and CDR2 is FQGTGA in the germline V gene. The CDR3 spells CASSLERTDTQYF. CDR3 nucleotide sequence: TGTGCCAGCAGCTTAGAACGAACAGATACGCAGTATTTT.

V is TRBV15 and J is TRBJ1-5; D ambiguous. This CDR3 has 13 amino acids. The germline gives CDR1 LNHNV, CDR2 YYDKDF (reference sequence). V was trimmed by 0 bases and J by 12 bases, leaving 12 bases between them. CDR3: CATSRDFVKSQHF. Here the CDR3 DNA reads TGTGCCACCAGCAGAGATTTTGTCAAGAGCCAGCATTTT.

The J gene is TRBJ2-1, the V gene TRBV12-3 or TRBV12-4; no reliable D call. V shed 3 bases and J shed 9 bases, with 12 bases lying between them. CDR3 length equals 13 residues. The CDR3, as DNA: TGTGCCAGCAGTTTGACCCCCCTAGGTGAGCAGTTCTTC. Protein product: CASSLTPLGEQFF.

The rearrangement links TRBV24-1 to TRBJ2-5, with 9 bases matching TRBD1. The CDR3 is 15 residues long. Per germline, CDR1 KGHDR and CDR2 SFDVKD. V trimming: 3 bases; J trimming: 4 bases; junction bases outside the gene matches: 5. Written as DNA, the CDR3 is TGTGCCACCAGTGATCAGACAGGGGGGGGAGAGACCCAGTACTTC. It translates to CATSDQTGGGETQYF.

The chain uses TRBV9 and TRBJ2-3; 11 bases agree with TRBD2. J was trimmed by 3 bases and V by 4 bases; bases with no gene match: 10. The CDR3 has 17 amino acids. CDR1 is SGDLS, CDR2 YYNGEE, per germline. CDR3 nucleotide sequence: TGTGCCAGCAGCCTTGCGGTAGCGGGGGGGCCAACAGATACGCAGTATTTT. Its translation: CASSLAVAGGPTDTQYF.

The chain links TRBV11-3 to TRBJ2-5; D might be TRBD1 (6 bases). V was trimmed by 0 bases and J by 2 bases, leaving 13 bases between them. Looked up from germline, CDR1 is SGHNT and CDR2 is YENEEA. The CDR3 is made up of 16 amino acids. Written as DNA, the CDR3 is TGTGCCAGCAGCTTAGATCGAGGGGGATGGCAAGAGACCCAGTACTTC. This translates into CASSLDRGGWQETQYF. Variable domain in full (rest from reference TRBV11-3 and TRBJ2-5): EAGVVQSPRYKIIEKKQPVAFWCNPISGHNTLYWYLQNLGQGPELLIRYENEEAVDDSQLPKDRFSAERLKGVDSTLKIQPAELGDSAVYLCASSLDRGGWQETQYFGPGTRLLVL.

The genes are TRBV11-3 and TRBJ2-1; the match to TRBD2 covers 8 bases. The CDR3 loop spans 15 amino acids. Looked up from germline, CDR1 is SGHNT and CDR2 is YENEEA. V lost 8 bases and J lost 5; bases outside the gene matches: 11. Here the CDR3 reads CASALAAGDNNEQFF. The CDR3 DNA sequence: TGTGCCAGCGCCCTAGCAGCGGGGGACAACAATGAGCAGTTCTTC.

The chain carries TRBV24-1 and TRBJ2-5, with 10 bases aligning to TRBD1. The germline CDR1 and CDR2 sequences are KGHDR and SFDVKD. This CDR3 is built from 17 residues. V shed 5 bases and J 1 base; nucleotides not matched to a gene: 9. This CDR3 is CATSGRQGASAQETQYF. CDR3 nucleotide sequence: TGTGCCACCAGTGGGAGACAGGGGGCCTCAGCCCAAGAGACCCAGTACTTC.

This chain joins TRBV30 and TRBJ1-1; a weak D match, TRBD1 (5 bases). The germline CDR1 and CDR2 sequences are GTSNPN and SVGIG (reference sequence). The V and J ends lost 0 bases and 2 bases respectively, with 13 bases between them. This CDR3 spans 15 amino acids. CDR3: CAWSVRSGGNTEAFF. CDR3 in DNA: TGTGCCTGGAGTGTACGATCTGGGGGTAACACTGAAGCTTTCTTT. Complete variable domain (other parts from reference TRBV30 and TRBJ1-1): SQTIHQWPATLVQPVGSPLSLECTVEGTSNPNLYWYRQAAGRGLQLLFYSVGIGQISSEVPQNLSASRPQDRQFILSSKKLLLSDSGFYLCAWSVRSGGNTEAFFGQGTRLTVV.

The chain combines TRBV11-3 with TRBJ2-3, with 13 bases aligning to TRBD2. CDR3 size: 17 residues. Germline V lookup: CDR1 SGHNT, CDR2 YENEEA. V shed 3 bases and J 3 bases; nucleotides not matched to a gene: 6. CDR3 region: CASSFVGLAGVTDTQYF. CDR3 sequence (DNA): TGTGCCAGCAGCTTTGTTGGACTAGCGGGGGTTACAGATACGCAGTATTTT.

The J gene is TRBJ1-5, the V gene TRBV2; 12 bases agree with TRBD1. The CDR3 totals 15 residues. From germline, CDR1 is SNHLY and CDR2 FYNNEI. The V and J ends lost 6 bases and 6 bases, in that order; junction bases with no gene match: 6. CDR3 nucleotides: TGTGCCAGCAGGGTAGGGACAGGGGGCGGTCAGCCCCAGCATTTT. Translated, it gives CASRVGTGGGQPQHF.

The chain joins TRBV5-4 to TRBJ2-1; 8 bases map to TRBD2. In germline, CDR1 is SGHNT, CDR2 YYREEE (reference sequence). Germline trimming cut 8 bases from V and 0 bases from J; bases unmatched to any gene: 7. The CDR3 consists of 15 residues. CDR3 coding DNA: TGTGCCAGTTCACCGGGGGGGCCCTCCTACAATGAGCAGTTCTTC. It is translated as CASSPGGPSYNEQFF.

The CDR3 DNA follows: TGTGCCACCAGTCCTGGGGCAGGGGGGGAAGAAAAACTGTTTTTT. Amino acids: CATSPGAGGEEKLFF. The chain recombines TRBV24-1 with TRBJ1-4; 7 nucleotides line up with TRBD1. Germline CDR1 is KGHDR and CDR2 is SFDVKD. This CDR3 spans 15 amino acids. V gave up 6 bases and J gave up 8 bases; unmatched junction bases: 11.

CDR3 sequence: CASRKRDRGETGELFF. CDR3 coding DNA: TGTGCCAGTAGGAAAAGGGACAGGGGAGAGACCGGGGAGCTGTTTTTT. The gene calls are TRBV19 and TRBJ2-2; 10 bases are a match to TRBD1. With V trimmed by 6 bases and J by 5 bases, 9 bases remained unmatched. The CDR3 covers 16 residues. Germline CDR1 reads LNHDA; CDR2 reads SQIVND (reference sequence).

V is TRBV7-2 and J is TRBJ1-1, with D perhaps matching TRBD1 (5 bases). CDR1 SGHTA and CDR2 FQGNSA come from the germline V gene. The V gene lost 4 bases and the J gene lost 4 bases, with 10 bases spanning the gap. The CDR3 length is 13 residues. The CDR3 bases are TGTGCCAGCAGCTCCTTTGGGGGCACTGAAGCTTTCTTT. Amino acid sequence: CASSSFGGTEAFF.

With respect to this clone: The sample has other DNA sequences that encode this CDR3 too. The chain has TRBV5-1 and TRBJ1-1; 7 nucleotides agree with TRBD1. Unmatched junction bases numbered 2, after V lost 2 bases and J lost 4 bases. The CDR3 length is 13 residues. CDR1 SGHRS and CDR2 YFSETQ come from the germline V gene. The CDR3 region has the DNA TGCGCCAGCAGCTTTACAGGGGTCACTGAAGCTTTCTTT. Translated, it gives CASSFTGVTEAFF.